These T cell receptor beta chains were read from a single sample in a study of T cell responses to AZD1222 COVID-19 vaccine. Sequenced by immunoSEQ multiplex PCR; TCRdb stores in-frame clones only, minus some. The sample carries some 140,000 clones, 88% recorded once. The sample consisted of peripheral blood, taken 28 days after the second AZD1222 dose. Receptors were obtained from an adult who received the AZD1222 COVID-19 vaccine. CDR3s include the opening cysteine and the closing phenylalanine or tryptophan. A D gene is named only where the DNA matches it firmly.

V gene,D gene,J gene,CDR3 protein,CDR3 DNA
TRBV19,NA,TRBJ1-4,CASSIEGQTNEKLFF,TGTGCCAGTAGTATAGAAGGACAGACTAATGAAAAACTGTTTTTT
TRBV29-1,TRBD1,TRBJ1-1,CSVTGGQTEAFF,TGCAGCGTTACAGGGGGGCAGACTGAAGCTTTCTTT
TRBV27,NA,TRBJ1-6,CASSNTNSPLHF,TGTGCCAGCAGCAACACAAATTCACCCCTCCACTTT
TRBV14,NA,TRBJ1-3,CASSRRTGHSGNTIYF,TGTGCCAGCAGCCGACGGACGGGTCACTCTGGAAACACCATATATTTT
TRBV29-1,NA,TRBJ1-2,CSVTRGGTYGYTF,TGCAGCGTTACCCGGGGGGGTACCTATGGCTACACCTTC
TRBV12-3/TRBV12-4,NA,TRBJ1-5,CASSPDRNQPQHF,TGTGCCAGCAGTCCGGACAGAAATCAGCCCCAGCATTTT
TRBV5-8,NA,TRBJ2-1,CASSLAANLRGNEQFF,TGTGCCAGCAGCTTGGCAGCAAACCTACGAGGGAATGAGCAGTTCTTC
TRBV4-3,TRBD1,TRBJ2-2,CASSQDGTGIGGELFF,TGCGCCAGCAGCCAAGACGGGACAGGGATAGGCGGGGAGCTGTTTTTT
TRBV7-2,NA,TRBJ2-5,CASMGGWIQETQYF,TGTGCCAGCATGGGGGGATGGATCCAAGAGACCCAGTACTTC
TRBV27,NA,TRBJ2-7,CASSIYGGAVAYEQYF,TGTGCCAGCAGTATTTACGGAGGGGCGGTGGCCTACGAGCAGTACTTC
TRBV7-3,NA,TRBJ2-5,CASSSDEETQYF,TGTGCCAGCAGCTCCGACGAAGAGACCCAGTACTTC
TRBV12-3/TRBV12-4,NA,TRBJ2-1,CASNFWGFNEQFF,TGTGCCAGCAACTTTTGGGGGTTTAATGAGCAGTTCTTC
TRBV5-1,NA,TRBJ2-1,CASTEQGGGNDEQFF,TGCGCCAGCACGGAACAAGGAGGGGGCAATGATGAGCAGTTCTTC
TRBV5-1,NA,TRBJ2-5,CASSLLSYQETQYF,TGCGCCAGCAGCTTGTTGTCGTACCAAGAGACCCAGTACTTC
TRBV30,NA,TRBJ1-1,CAWSVNSNTEAFF,TGTGCCTGGAGTGTAAACTCGAACACTGAAGCTTTCTTT
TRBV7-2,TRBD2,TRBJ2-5,CASSLDAGGPETQYF,TGTGCCAGCAGCTTAGACGCGGGGGGGCCAGAGACCCAGTACTTC
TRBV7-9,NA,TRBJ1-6,CASSLNGLAPLHF,TGTGCCAGCAGCTTAAACGGGTTGGCACCCCTCCACTTT